These 18 T cell receptor beta chains originate from one sample sequenced in a study of T-cell reconstitution after alpha-beta-depleted transplantation in children. TCRbeta library preparation incorporated unique molecular identifiers. TCRdb used MiXCR to reprocess the PCR reads, holding one entry per CDR3 protein. Among 640,000 or so distinct CDR3 sequences listed, 16% were seen once. The sequenced sample was PBMCs from the stem cell graft donor, obtained from the stem cell graft. These receptors were taken from a human donor who donated a stem cell graft to a child with acute myeloid leukemia.

V gene TRBV5-1 combines with J gene TRBJ2-7, with D unresolved. From germline, CDR1 is SGHRS and CDR2 YFSETQ. Trimming removed 2 bases from V and 7 bases from J, with 13 bases in between. The CDR3 consists of 13 residues. The DNA for the CDR3 is TGCGCCAGCAGCTTATCCGAGTATACGGAGCAGTACGTC. This translates into CASSLSEYTEQYV.

This clonotype occurred a few times. V and J are TRBV7-6 and TRBJ2-7; D not resolved. The CDR3 runs to 14 residues. With 4 bases removed from V and 5 bases from J, the gap between germline ends came to 15 bases. The germline V gene has CDR1 SGHVS and CDR2 FNYEAQ. As DNA, the CDR3 is TGTGCCAGCAGCTCCCTACCAGAAACGGACGAGCAGTACTTC. Translation gives CASSSLPETDEQYF.

There are a few counts of this clonotype. The V and J genes are TRBV7-2 and TRBJ2-3; 7 positions agree with TRBD1. V was pared by 5 bases and J by 4 bases, with 12 bases of the junction left unmatched. The CDR3 runs 16 residues. The germline V gene encodes CDR1 SGHTA and CDR2 FQGNSA. CDR3 coding DNA: TGTGCCAGCAGCCGGTGGGGGACAGCTATAGCAGATACGCAGTATTTT. Encoded protein: CASSRWGTAIADTQYF.

Ten or more counts support this clonotype. This rearrangement joins TRBV30 to TRBJ2-5; no clear D gene. This CDR3 is 14 amino acids long. Looked up from germline, CDR1 is GTSNPN and CDR2 is SVGIG (reference sequence). Trimming cost V 0 bases and J 9 bases, with 17 bases left between them. CDR3 region: CAWSVPGSGWAQYF. CDR3 DNA sequence: TGTGCCTGGAGTGTACCAGGTTCAGGATGGGCCCAGTACTTC.

Many counts were recorded for this clonotype. This chain connects TRBV6-5 to TRBJ2-7; D is unresolved. The germline V and J ends were trimmed by 2 bases and 0 bases, with 11 bases remaining between them. Germline V gene lookup returns CDR1 MNHEY and CDR2 SVGAGI. CDR3 length equals 15 residues. The CDR3 here is CASSYGRMLSYEQYF. In DNA form, the CDR3 reads TGTGCCAGCAGTTACGGCAGAATGCTCTCCTACGAGCAGTACTTC.

The sample holds many counts of this clonotype. The chain is built from TRBV15 and TRBJ2-3; 7 bases map to TRBD1. Germline values: CDR1 LNHNV, CDR2 YYDKDF (reference sequence). There are 16 residues in the CDR3. After removal of 0 bases from V and 3 bases from J, the junction contained 6 bases not matched to a gene. This CDR3 reads CATSRDAKTGTDTQYF. The CDR3 DNA reads TGTGCCACCAGCAGAGATGCGAAGACAGGGACAGATACGCAGTATTTT. Combining the CDR3 with reference TRBV15 and TRBJ2-3 gives the whole variable domain DAMVIQNPRYQVTQFGKPVTLSCSQTLNHNVMYWYQQKSSQAPKLLFHYYDKDFNNEADTPDNFQSRRPNTSFCFLDIRSPGLGDTAMYLCATSRDAKTGTDTQYFGPGTRLTVL.

This clonotype occurred once. This rearrangement joins TRBV7-9 to TRBJ2-1; 8 positions agree with TRBD2. The ends lost 7 bases at V and 2 bases at J; junction bases unmatched: 7. Germline assignment: CDR1 SEHNR and CDR2 FQNEAQ (reference sequence). This CDR3 spans 15 amino acids. The CDR3 nucleotides read TGTGCCAGCACCCCCGGGGGGGTACCCTACAATGAGCAGTTCTTC. Translating gives CASTPGGVPYNEQFF. Variable domain in full (rest from reference TRBV7-9 and TRBJ2-1): DTGVSQNPRHKITKRGQNVTFRCDPISEHNRLYWYRQTLGQGPEFLTYFQNEAQLEKSRLLSDRFSAERPKGSFSTLEIQRTEQGDSAMYLCASTPGGVPYNEQFFGPGTRLTVL.

This clonotype was observed many times. The chain combines TRBV20-1 with TRBJ2-4, with a possible D match to TRBD1 (5 bases). V was clipped by 2 bases and J by 0 bases, with 11 bases between them. Germline V gene data show CDR1 as DFQATT and CDR2 as SNEGSKA (reference sequence). This CDR3 contains 15 residues. The DNA for the CDR3 is TGCAGTGCTAGACATCAGGGTATAGCCAAAAACATTCAGTACTTC. Translating gives CSARHQGIAKNIQYF.

Only a few counts were recorded for this clonotype. The CDR3 loop reads CASSYRGTASWFF. DNA for the CDR3: TGTGCCAGCAGTTACCGGGGGACAGCGAGTTGGTTCTTC. The chain employs TRBV6-2 or TRBV6-3 and TRBJ2-1, with D possibly matching TRBD1 (7 bases). V was pared by 2 bases and J by 15 bases, with 17 bases between. The germline V gene has CDR1 MNHEY and CDR2 SVGEGT. The CDR3 extends over 13 amino acids.

This clonotype was detected a few times. This chain uses TRBV18 with TRBJ2-3, with D possibly matching TRBD1 (6 bases). Germline V lookup: CDR1 KGHSH, CDR2 LQKENI. CDR3 length equals 15 residues. Trimming shortened V by 3 bases and J by 7 bases, and 17 bases separated the two germline ends. The CDR3 sequence is CASSPPGTLSNTQYF. CDR3 nucleotide sequence: TGTGCCAGCTCACCGCCCGGGACACTGAGTAATACGCAGTATTTT.

This clonotype has at least ten counts. This chain uses TRBV20-1 with TRBJ1-5, with D hard to call. Germline V gene lookup returns CDR1 DFQATT and CDR2 SNEGSKA (reference sequence). There are 14 residues in the CDR3. V was shortened by 0 bases and J by 7 bases, with 13 bases between the two germline ends. The CDR3 DNA is TGCAGTGCTAGAGATCTCTCCACCGGACAGCCCCAGCATTTT. Translated, it gives CSARDLSTGQPQHF.

This clonotype has ten or more counts. J is TRBJ2-7 and V is TRBV5-5; D gene unclear. CDR1 and CDR2 (germline): SGHKS, YYEKEE (reference sequence). Trimming removed 1 base at V and 6 bases at J, with 2 bases between. The CDR3 totals 10 residues. The CDR3 DNA reads TGTGCCAGCAGCTTGATCGAGCAGTACTTC. This translates into CASSLIEQYF.

The chain links TRBV11-2 to TRBJ2-1; D is uncertain. The V and J ends lost 0 bases and 3 bases respectively, with 9 bases between them. Germline CDR1 reads SGHAT; CDR2 reads FQNNGV. CDR3 size: 15 residues. CDR3 DNA sequence: TGTGCCAGCAGCTTAGACTTGGGTCTCTACAATGAGCAGTTCTTC. It specifies CASSLDLGLYNEQFF.

This clonotype has a count of ten or more. The CDR3 loop reads CSATDGPYEQYF. DNA for the CDR3: TGCAGTGCTACAGACGGTCCCTACGAGCAGTACTTC. V is TRBV20-1 and J is TRBJ2-7; D gene ambiguous. V lost 4 bases to trimming and J lost 2 bases, with 9 bases between them. The CDR3 is 12 residues long. Germline V lookup: CDR1 DFQATT, CDR2 SNEGSKA (reference sequence).

The V call is TRBV7-8, the J call TRBJ1-2, with 8 bases identical to TRBD1. This CDR3 is 16 amino acids long. With 5 bases clipped from V and 4 bases from J, the junction kept 12 bases outside the gene matches. CDR1 SGHVS and CDR2 FQNEAQ come from the germline V gene. For the CDR3, the DNA is TGTGCCAGCAGCGCCCGGGACAGGAGCACGGGCTATGGCTACACCTTC. Translating gives CASSARDRSTGYGYTF.

The chain carries TRBV27 and TRBJ1-1; 7 nucleotides agree with TRBD1. The J segment lost 6 bases and the V segment lost 4 bases, leaving 5 bases of the junction unmatched. The CDR3 is 13 amino acids. Germline CDR1 and CDR2: MNHEY and SMNVEV (reference sequence). DNA for the CDR3: TGTGCCAGCAGTTCAGGGGGGGACCCTGAAGCTTTCTTT. This gives the protein CASSSGGDPEAFF.

This clonotype showed up just a few times. The V and J genes are TRBV6-4 and TRBJ1-1; unclear D gene. V lost 0 bases, J lost 1 base, and 12 bases lay in between. The CDR3 is 16 amino acids. In germline, CDR1 is MRHNA, CDR2 SNTAGT. The CDR3 region is CASSDSGKGRNTEAFF. CDR3 DNA sequence: TGTGCCAGCAGTGACTCAGGGAAGGGTCGGAACACTGAAGCTTTCTTT.

The chain carries TRBV7-6 and TRBJ1-5, with D possibly TRBD1 on 6 matching bases. This CDR3 is built from 14 residues. Germline CDR1 SGHVS, CDR2 FNYEAQ. The V and J ends lost 5 bases and 5 bases respectively, with 13 bases between them. The CDR3 protein is CASSEGTLDQPQHF. CDR3 nucleotide sequence: TGTGCCAGCAGCGAAGGGACACTTGATCAGCCCCAGCATTTT. The entire variable domain, with the rest obtained from reference TRBV7-6 and TRBJ1-5, is as follows: GAGVSQSPRYKVTKRGQDVALRCDPISGHVSLYWYRQALGQGPEFLTYFNYEAQQDKSGLPNDRFSAERPEGSISTLTIQRTEQRDSAMYRCASSEGTLDQPQHFGDGTRLSIL.